The source of this T cell receptor (beta chain) is a study of cytomegalovirus exposure and HLA in healthy donors. Study as a whole: Early released data comprised 80 million or so unique TCRs from HLA-typed donors.

Trimming removed 6 bases from V and 2 bases from J, with 14 bases in between. Germline assignment: CDR1 SGHVS and CDR2 FNYEAQ. This CDR3 has 15 amino acids. Amplification used 60 Vbeta primers and 13 Jbeta primers. Some clones are missing from TCRdb's copy, which holds only in-frame ones; the method was immunoSEQ multiplex PCR. Among some 120,000 clones listed, more than 60% were seen once. Regarding the study as a whole: Rarity marked most TCR sequences, yet some public TCRs occurred in many donors. Fewer N-insertions than the approximately 700-donor mean were reportedly shown by an Asian-associated ancestry cluster in a later analysis.

Details on this clone: The antigen is not known.

This chain links TRBV7-6 with TRBJ2-1, with D possibly being TRBD2 (7 bases). Material: PBMCs. The receptor was derived from a man between 25 and 39 years old in good health and CMV-seronegative. CDR3 protein: CASSRKRDTYNEQFF. For the CDR3, the DNA is TGTGCCAGCAGTCGAAAGCGGGACACCTACAATGAGCAGTTCTTC.